This note documents a single T cell receptor beta chain sequence. What it binds is not known. The record originates from a study of monozygotic twins with cystic fibrosis. Profiled with immunoSEQ multiplex PCR; TCRdb holds only in-frame clones, not every one. Of about 35,000 clones listed, approximately 72% are singletons. V shed 8 bases, J shed 1 base, and the junction held 3 bases outside the gene matches. This CDR3 comprises 14 residues. Germline V gene data show CDR1 as ENHRY and CDR2 as SYGVKD. Study outcomes and limitations: Clonality was generally low (median roughly 0.01), higher in the most severe patients.

The chain recombines TRBV10-3 with TRBJ1-3; TRBD1 matches 9 bases. The specimen was blood. This sequence originates from a girl between 5 and 17 years old with cystic fibrosis. The CDR3 DNA reads TGTGCCATCGGACAGGGGAATTCTGGAAACACCATATATTTT. Translating it yields CAIGQGNSGNTIYF.